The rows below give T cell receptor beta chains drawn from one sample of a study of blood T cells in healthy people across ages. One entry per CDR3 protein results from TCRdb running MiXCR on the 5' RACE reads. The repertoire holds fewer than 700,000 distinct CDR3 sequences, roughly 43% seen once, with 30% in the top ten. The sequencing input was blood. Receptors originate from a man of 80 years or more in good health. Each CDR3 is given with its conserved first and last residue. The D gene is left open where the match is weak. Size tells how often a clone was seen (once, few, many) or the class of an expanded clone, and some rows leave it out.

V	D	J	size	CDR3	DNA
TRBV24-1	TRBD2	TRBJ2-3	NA	CATSDGTSGALTDTQYF	TGTGCCACCAGTGATGGGACTAGCGGGGCCCTCACAGATACGCAGTATTTT
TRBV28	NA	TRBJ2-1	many	CASRTPLRVLFF	TGTGCCAGCAGAACCCCCCTAAGGGTTCTGTTCTTC
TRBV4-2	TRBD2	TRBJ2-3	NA	CASSQDRGRGSPRDTQYF	TGTGCCAGCAGCCAAGATCGTGGGCGGGGGTCCCCTAGAGATACGCAGTATTTT
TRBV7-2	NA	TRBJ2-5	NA	CASSSRAGGKETLYF	TGTGCCAGCAGCTCCCGTGCAGGGGGGAAAGAGACCCTGTACTTC
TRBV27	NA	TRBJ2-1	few	CASSHLKTGALNEQFF	TGTGCCAGCAGCCACCTCAAGACGGGGGCACTAAATGAGCAGTTCTTC
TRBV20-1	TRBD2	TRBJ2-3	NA	CSAVVLAGTTDTQYF	TGCAGTGCTGTCGTCCTAGCGGGAACCACAGATACGCAGTATTTT
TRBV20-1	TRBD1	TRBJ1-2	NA	CSAPPSTGNYGYTF	TGCAGTGCCCCGCCTTCGACAGGGAACTATGGCTACACCTTC
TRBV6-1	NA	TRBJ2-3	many	CASSEIPGTDTQYF	TGTGCCAGCAGTGAAATTCCGGGGACAGATACGCAGTATTTT
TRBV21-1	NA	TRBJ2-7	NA	CASRLPGRHYEQYF	TGTGCCAGCAGACTCCCGGGACGGCACTACGAGCAGTACTTC
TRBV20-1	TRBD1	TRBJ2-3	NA	CSARGLRDSTTDTRYF	TGCAGCGCCCGGGGTCTCAGGGACAGCACCACAGATACGCGGTATTTT
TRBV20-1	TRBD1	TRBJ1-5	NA	CSAYKQGAYQPQHF	TGCAGTGCTTATAAACAGGGGGCTTATCAGCCCCAGCATTTT
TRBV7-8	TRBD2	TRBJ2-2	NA	CASSPSPSGVGTGELFF	TGTGCCAGCAGCCCGAGCCCTAGCGGGGTAGGGACCGGGGAGCTGTTTTTT
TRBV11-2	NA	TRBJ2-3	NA	CAGSLVGQGTDTQYF	TGTGCCGGCAGCTTAGTAGGTCAGGGCACAGATACGCAGTATTTT
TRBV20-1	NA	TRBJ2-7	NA	CSARDSTAYEQYF	TGCAGTGCTAGAGATTCGACTGCCTACGAGCAGTACTTC
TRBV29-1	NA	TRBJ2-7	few	CSGLVTYEQYF	TGCAGCGGCCTCGTCACCTACGAGCAGTACTTC
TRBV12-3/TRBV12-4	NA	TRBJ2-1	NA	CASSYPGREQFF	TGTGCCAGCAGTTACCCCGGCCGGGAGCAGTTCTTC
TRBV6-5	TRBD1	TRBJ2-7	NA	CASSESGGSWTRKYF	TGTGCCAGCAGTGAATCAGGGGGAAGCTGGACAAGGAAGTACTTC
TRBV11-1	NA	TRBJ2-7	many	CASSLRGMDYEQYF	TGTGCCAGCAGCCTTAGAGGGATGGACTACGAGCAGTACTTC
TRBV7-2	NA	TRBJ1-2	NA	CASSDDHNYGYTF	TGTGCCAGCAGCGATGACCATAACTATGGCTACACCTTC
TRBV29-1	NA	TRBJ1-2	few	CSVADGIYGYTF	TGCAGCGTTGCGGACGGGATCTATGGCTACACCTTC
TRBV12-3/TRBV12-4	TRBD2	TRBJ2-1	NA	CASRISGSYNEQFF	TGTGCCAGCAGAATAAGCGGGAGCTACAATGAGCAGTTCTTC
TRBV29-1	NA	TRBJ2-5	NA	CSVTKWGGDQETQYF	TGCAGCGTGACGAAGTGGGGGGGCGACCAGGAGACCCAGTACTTC
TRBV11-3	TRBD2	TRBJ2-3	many	CASSLRGTSGTDTQYF	TGTGCCAGCAGCCTACGTGGGACTAGCGGCACAGATACGCAGTATTTT
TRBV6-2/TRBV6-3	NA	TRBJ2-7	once	CASSYSFREQYF	TGTGCCAGCAGTTACTCTTTTCGGGAGCAGTACTTC
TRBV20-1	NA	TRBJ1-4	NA	CSAGGGFNEKLFF	TGCAGTGCTGGGGGGGGGTTTAATGAAAAACTGTTTTTT
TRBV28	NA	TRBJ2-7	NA	CASTRRYEQYF	TGTGCCAGCACCCGGAGGTACGAGCAGTACTTC
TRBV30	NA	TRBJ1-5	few	CAWSVGRGAGNQPQHF	TGTGCCTGGAGTGTAGGTCGGGGGGCAGGTAACCAGCCCCAGCATTTT
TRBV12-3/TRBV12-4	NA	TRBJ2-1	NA	CASSLLKGTYNEQFF	TGTGCCAGCAGTTTGTTGAAGGGCACCTACAATGAGCAGTTCTTC
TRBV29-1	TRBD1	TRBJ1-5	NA	CSVAMDRGGQPQHF	TGCAGCGTAGCTATGGACAGGGGGGGCCAGCCCCAGCATTTT
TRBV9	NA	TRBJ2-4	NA	CASSVEGQGRNIQYF	TGTGCCAGCAGCGTAGAAGGGCAGGGGAGAAACATTCAGTACTTC
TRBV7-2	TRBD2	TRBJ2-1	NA	CASREGGGLAGVKQFF	TGTGCCAGCAGAGAAGGTGGAGGACTAGCGGGAGTAAAGCAGTTCTTC
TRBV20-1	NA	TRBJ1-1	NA	CSARWATEAFF	TGCAGTGCTAGGTGGGCCACTGAAGCTTTCTTT
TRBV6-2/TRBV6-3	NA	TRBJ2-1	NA	CASSYVVTEQFF	TGTGCCAGCAGTTACGTGGTAACTGAGCAGTTCTTC
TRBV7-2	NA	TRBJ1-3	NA	CASSGILISGNTIYF	TGTGCCAGCAGCGGTATTTTGATCTCTGGAAACACCATATATTTT
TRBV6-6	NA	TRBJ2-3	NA	CASSTEKAGADTQYF	TGTGCCAGCAGTACCGAAAAGGCCGGCGCAGATACGCAGTATTTT
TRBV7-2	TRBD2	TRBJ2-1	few	CASSFPLGGANNEQFF	TGTGCCAGCAGCTTCCCTCTCGGGGGGGCAAATAATGAGCAGTTCTTC
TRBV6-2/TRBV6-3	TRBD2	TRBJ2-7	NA	CASSPETGGLAGAYEQYF	TGTGCCAGCAGTCCGGAGACAGGGGGACTAGCGGGTGCCTACGAGCAGTACTTC
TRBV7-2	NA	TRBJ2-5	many	CASSLSRGLQAKTLQETQYF	TGTGCCAGCAGCTTAAGTCGGGGATTACAGGCCAAGACTCTACAAGAGACCCAGTACTTC
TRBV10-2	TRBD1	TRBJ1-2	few	CASTQVQGVYGYTF	TGCGCCAGCACACAAGTACAGGGGGTGTATGGCTACACCTTC
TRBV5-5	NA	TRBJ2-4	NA	CASSQSIAGDAKNIQYF	TGTGCCAGCAGCCAATCAATTGCAGGGGATGCCAAAAACATTCAGTACTTC
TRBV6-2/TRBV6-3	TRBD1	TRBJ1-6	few	CASSTVDRVSPLHF	TGTGCCAGCAGCACAGTGGACAGGGTCTCACCCCTCCACTTT
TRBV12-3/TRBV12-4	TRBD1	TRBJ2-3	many	CASTPGQGGDTQYF	TGTGCCAGCACCCCGGGACAGGGAGGGGATACGCAGTATTTT
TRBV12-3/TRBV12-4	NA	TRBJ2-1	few	CASRDGGIHEQFF	TGTGCCAGCAGGGACGGAGGGATCCATGAGCAGTTCTTC
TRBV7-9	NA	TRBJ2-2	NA	CASSLRGTTTGELFF	TGTGCCAGCAGCTTAAGGGGAACAACCACCGGGGAGCTGTTTTTT
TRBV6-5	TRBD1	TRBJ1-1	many	CASSYGTEMNTEAFF	TGTGCCAGCAGTTACGGGACAGAAATGAACACTGAAGCTTTCTTT
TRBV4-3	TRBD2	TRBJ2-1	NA	CASSQDNAGGRYNEQFF	TGCGCCAGCAGCCAAGATAATGCGGGAGGGCGCTACAATGAGCAGTTCTTC
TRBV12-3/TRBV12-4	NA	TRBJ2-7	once	CASSWGQRSYEQYF	TGTGCCAGCAGTTGGGGCCAGAGATCCTACGAGCAGTACTTC
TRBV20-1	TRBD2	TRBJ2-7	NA	CSARDLAGGPGYEQYF	TGCAGTGCTAGAGATCTAGCGGGGGGGCCTGGGTACGAGCAGTACTTC
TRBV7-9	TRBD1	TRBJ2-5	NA	CASSADRERETQYF	TGTGCCAGCAGCGCGGACAGGGAACGGGAGACCCAGTACTTC
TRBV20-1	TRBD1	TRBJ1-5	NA	CSASRLTGGGRGNQPQHF	TGCAGTGCTAGCCGCTTGACAGGGGGCGGTAGGGGCAATCAGCCCCAGCATTTT